These T cell receptor beta chains were read from a single sample in a study of PD-1 blockade in classical Hodgkin lymphoma. Sequenced by immunoSEQ multiplex PCR; TCRdb stores in-frame clones only, minus some. The sample has 70,000 or so clones, 71% seen once. The source was peripheral blood mononuclear cells (PBMCs), collected before the second cycle of nivolumab. These receptors all stem from a human donor with classical Hodgkin lymphoma. CDR3s include the opening cysteine and the closing phenylalanine or tryptophan. A D gene is named only where the DNA matches it firmly. The size entry is marked missing in some rows and otherwise reads once, few, many or a size class.

TRBJ2-5	.	.	TRBV2	CASSGGRTQYF	TGTGCCAGCAGCGGAGGGAGGACCCAGTACTTC
TRBJ2-3	.	.	TRBV9	CASSVAGAPSTDTQYF	TGTGCCAGCAGCGTAGCGGGAGCCCCTAGCACAGATACGCAGTATTTT
TRBJ1-6	.	.	TRBV5-1	CASSLVAGIDSPLHF	TGCGCCAGCAGCTTGGTGGCAGGGATAGATTCACCCCTCCACTTT
TRBJ1-1	.	.	TRBV9	CASSVDIGGTEAFF	TGTGCCAGCAGCGTAGATATAGGGGGCACTGAAGCTTTCTTT
TRBJ1-2	.	.	TRBV7-9	CASSPEPQGHGYTF	TGTGCCAGCAGCCCCGAACCACAGGGCCATGGCTACACCTTC
TRBJ1-6	.	.	TRBV19	CASSIGPGSPLHF	TGTGCCAGTAGTATAGGGCCCGGCTCACCCCTCCACTTT
TRBJ1-3	.	.	TRBV9	CASSVEGTNTIYF	TGTGCCAGCAGCGTCGAGGGGACAAACACCATATATTTT
TRBJ2-7	.	.	TRBV1	CTSSQKLEGTSGGVSYEQYF	TGCACCAGCAGCCAAAAGCTGGAGGGGACTAGCGGGGGAGTCTCCTACGAGCAGTACTTC
TRBJ1-1	.	.	TRBV19	CASSLVGRMNTEAFF	TGTGCCAGTAGTCTCGTAGGTCGGATGAACACTGAAGCTTTCTTT
TRBJ1-2	many	.	TRBV2	CASYNGYGYTF	TGTGCCAGCTACAATGGCTATGGCTACACCTTC
TRBJ2-7	few	.	TRBV4-1	CASSPTTGAYEQYF	TGCGCCAGCAGCCCAACGACAGGTGCCTACGAGCAGTACTTC
TRBJ1-2	.	.	TRBV5-6	CASSFLQGIINYGYTF	TGTGCCAGCAGCTTCTTACAGGGAATTATAAACTATGGCTACACCTTC
TRBJ2-1	.	TRBD1	TRBV9	CASSEQGARYNEQFF	TGTGCCAGCAGCGAACAGGGGGCTCGGTACAATGAGCAGTTCTTC
TRBJ2-7	once	TRBD1	TRBV5-4	CASSLYGQGARQLYF	TGTGCCAGCAGCTTGTACGGACAGGGGGCGAGGCAGTTGTACTTC
TRBJ2-7	.	TRBD1	TRBV6-1	CASDRVMGYEQYF	TGTGCCAGTGACAGGGTAATGGGCTACGAGCAGTACTTC
TRBJ2-3	few	.	TRBV5-5	CASMTGPSTDTQYF	TGTGCCAGCATGACAGGCCCATCCACAGATACGCAGTATTTT
TRBJ2-3	.	TRBD2	TRBV25-1	CASSEWTSGTRNTQYF	TGTGCCAGCAGTGAATGGACTAGCGGGACGAGAAATACGCAGTATTTT
TRBJ1-5	.	TRBD1	TRBV10-3	CAIRGTENQPQHF	TGTGCCATCAGGGGGACAGAGAATCAGCCCCAGCATTTT
TRBJ2-7	.	.	TRBV28	CASSPIPPRGAGDEQYF	TGTGCCAGCAGTCCGATACCCCCCCGGGGGGCAGGAGACGAGCAGTACTTC
TRBJ1-2	.	.	TRBV6-1	CASSYYISSDYTF	TGTGCCAGCAGTTATTACATCAGCAGTGATTACACCTTC